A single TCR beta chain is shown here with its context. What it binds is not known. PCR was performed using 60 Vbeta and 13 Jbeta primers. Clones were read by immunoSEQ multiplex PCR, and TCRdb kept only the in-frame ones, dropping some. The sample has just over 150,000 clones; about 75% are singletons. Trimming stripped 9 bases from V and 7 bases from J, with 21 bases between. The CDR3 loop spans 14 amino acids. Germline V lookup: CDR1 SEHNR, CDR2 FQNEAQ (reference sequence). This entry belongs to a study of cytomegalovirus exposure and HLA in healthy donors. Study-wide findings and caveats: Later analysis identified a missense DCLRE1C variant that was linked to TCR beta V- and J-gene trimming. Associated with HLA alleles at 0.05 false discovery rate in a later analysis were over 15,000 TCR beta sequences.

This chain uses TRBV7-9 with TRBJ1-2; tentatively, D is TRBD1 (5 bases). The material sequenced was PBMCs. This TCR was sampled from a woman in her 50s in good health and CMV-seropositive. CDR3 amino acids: CASLQAAGLGGYTF. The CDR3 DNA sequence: TGTGCCAGTTTACAGGCTGCCGGGCTTGGTGGCTACACCTTC.